This entry lists 25 T cell receptor beta chains sequenced from one sample in a study of T cell changes during pregnancy in multiple sclerosis. Libraries were prepared by immunoSEQ multiplex PCR; TCRdb keeps only in-frame clonotypes and omits some of them. The sample lists tens of thousands of clones, around 90% occurring once. The input for sequencing was peripheral blood, taken in the second trimester of pregnancy. The receptors stem from a female donor in good health, enrolled as a control in a pregnancy study.

This chain joins TRBV28 and TRBJ2-1, with 9 bases that match TRBD2. J lost 7 bases, V lost 7 bases, and 11 bases had no gene match. Germline loops: CDR1 MDHEN, CDR2 SYDVKM. CDR3 length: 15 residues. CDR3: CASTFLAGVLNEQFF. CDR3 bases: TGTGCCAGCACCTTTTTAGCGGGAGTCTTGAATGAGCAGTTCTTC.

V usage is TRBV7-9 and J usage is TRBJ2-7; 12 bases agree with TRBD2. CDR3 size: 17 residues. The V segment lost 10 bases and the J segment 6 bases; nucleotides outside the gene matches: 19. Germline V lookup: CDR1 SEHNR, CDR2 FQNEAQ (reference sequence). CDR3 sequence: CATREDPTSGRRCEQYF. CDR3 DNA sequence: TGTGCCACCCGGGAGGACCCGACTAGCGGGAGAAGATGCGAGCAGTACTTC.

The V call is TRBV29-1, the J call TRBJ2-1; the match to TRBD1 covers 11 bases. The V segment lost 6 bases and the J segment 6 bases; nucleotides outside the gene matches: 4. The length of the CDR3 is 13 residues. The germline gives CDR1 SQVTM, CDR2 ANQGSEA. The CDR3 sequence: CSVRGTGGNEQFF. CDR3 sequence (DNA): TGCAGCGTCAGGGGGACAGGGGGCAATGAGCAGTTCTTC.

The rearrangement links TRBV28 to TRBJ2-1, with a weak D call TRBD2 (7 bases). This CDR3 is 16 amino acids long. Germline loops: CDR1 MDHEN, CDR2 SYDVKM. V was trimmed by 5 bases and J by 0 bases, leaving 14 bases between them. The DNA for the CDR3 is TGTGCCAGCAGTCCCGAAGGGGGGGACTCCTACAATGAGCAGTTCTTC. Protein sequence: CASSPEGGDSYNEQFF.

The chain links TRBV10-2 to TRBJ2-5; D not resolved. Trimming left V 3 bases short and J 2 bases short, with 7 bases between. Germline V lookup: CDR1 WSHSY, CDR2 SAAADI. The CDR3 runs 13 residues. The CDR3 DNA reads as TGCGCCAGCAGTGATCCCAATCAAGAGACCCAGTACTTC. This translates into CASSDPNQETQYF.

The J gene is TRBJ2-7, the V gene TRBV19; tentative D call: TRBD2 (5 bases). The V end was cut by 6 bases, the J end by 7 bases, with 10 bases between. The CDR3 has 11 residues. Germline values: CDR1 LNHDA, CDR2 SQIVND (reference sequence). The CDR3 spells CASRDSAEQYF. The CDR3 nucleotides read TGTGCCAGTAGGGACTCCGCGGAGCAGTACTTC. Complete variable domain (other parts from reference TRBV19 and TRBJ2-7): DGGITQSPKYLFRKEGQNVTLSCEQNLNHDAMYWYRQDPGQGLRLIYYSQIVNDFQKGDIAEGYSVSREKKESFPLTVTSAQKNPTAFYLCASRDSAEQYFGPGTRLTVT.

The V call is TRBV6-5, the J call TRBJ2-5; TRBD1 agrees at 10 bases. Germline-derived CDR1 and CDR2 are MNHEY and SVGAGI. The CDR3 runs 15 residues. J lost 5 bases, V lost 3 bases, and 6 bases had no gene match. The CDR3 DNA follows: TGTGCCAGCAGTTATCCGGGACAGGGGAGGGAGACCCAGTACTTC. It encodes CASSYPGQGRETQYF.

V usage is TRBV7-9 and J usage is TRBJ2-2; D is possibly TRBD2 (7 bases). The CDR3 is made up of 14 amino acids. V dropped 8 bases and J dropped 4 bases, with 14 bases sitting between them. Germline values: CDR1 SEHNR, CDR2 FQNEAQ (reference sequence). The CDR3 coding sequence is TGTGCCAGCCAAATCGGGGGGCTCACCGGGGAGCTGTTTTTT. This translates into CASQIGGLTGELFF.

V gene TRBV27 combines with J gene TRBJ1-6; D possibly corresponds to TRBD1 (6 bases). Per germline, CDR1 MNHEY and CDR2 SMNVEV (reference sequence). Trimming pared 2 bases from V and 3 bases from J, leaving 8 bases between. This CDR3 is 15 amino acids long. CDR3 in amino acids: CASSLGQFYNSPLHF. The DNA of the CDR3 is TGTGCCAGCAGTTTAGGACAGTTCTATAATTCACCCCTCCACTTT.

V usage is TRBV11-2 and J usage is TRBJ2-1; 10 bases line up with TRBD2. CDR3 length equals 15 residues. Per germline, CDR1 SGHAT and CDR2 FQNNGV. The V and J ends lost 1 base and 4 bases, in that order; junction bases with no gene match: 1. In DNA form, the CDR3 reads TGTGCCAGCAGCTTAGGGACTAGCGGATACAATGAGCAGTTCTTC. This codes for CASSLGTSGYNEQFF.

The gene calls are TRBV5-1 and TRBJ1-2, with D perhaps TRBD1 (5 bases). This CDR3 contains 15 residues. Per the germline V gene, CDR1 is SGHRS and CDR2 is YFSETQ. Between the trimmed V and J ends, which lost 0 bases and 0 bases, there was a span of 9 bases. CDR3 amino acids: CASSLDAGSNYGYTF. CDR3 DNA sequence: TGCGCCAGCAGCTTGGATGCAGGGTCTAACTATGGCTACACCTTC.

The rearrangement uses TRBV6-4 and TRBJ2-2, with 8 bases that match TRBD1. The CDR3 is 15 amino acids. Per germline, CDR1 MRHNA and CDR2 SNTAGT. V trimming: 6 bases; J trimming: 1 base; junction bases outside the gene matches: 4. Here the CDR3 reads CASSVQGGNTGELFF. The DNA of the CDR3 is TGTGCCAGCAGCGTACAGGGGGGGAACACCGGGGAGCTGTTTTTT.

This chain links TRBV18 with TRBJ1-2; unclear D gene. The CDR3 loop spans 12 amino acids. Per germline, CDR1 KGHSH and CDR2 LQKENI. V was cut by 6 bases and J by 5 bases, with 10 bases left in between. This chain's CDR3 is CASSLESYGYTF. CDR3 bases: TGTGCCAGCTCCCTTGAGTCGTATGGCTACACCTTC.

The count of this clone is one. The CDR3 protein is CASSLMGTGLDEQFF. The CDR3, as DNA: TGTGCCAGCAGCTTAATGGGGACAGGGCTGGATGAGCAGTTCTTC. The chain couples TRBV7-3 to TRBJ2-1, with 9 bases matching TRBD1. Per the germline V gene, CDR1 is SGHTA and CDR2 is FQGTGA. The J segment lost 8 bases and the V segment lost 1 base, leaving 6 bases of the junction unmatched. The CDR3 contains 15 residues.

V and J are TRBV29-1 and TRBJ2-4, with 10 bases that match TRBD1. Unmatched junction bases numbered 12, after V lost 5 bases and J lost 5 bases. CDR3 length equals 16 residues. CDR1 and CDR2 (germline): SQVTM, ANQGSEA. CDR3 residues: CSVLVWGDRGENIQYF. In DNA form, the CDR3 reads TGCAGCGTTCTAGTATGGGGGGACAGGGGTGAAAACATTCAGTACTTC.

This clone was counted between two and nine times. The CDR3, as DNA: TGTGCCAGCAGTGAATCCGGTGAGCAGTACTTC. Translation gives CASSESGEQYF. The J gene is TRBJ2-7, the V gene TRBV25-1; D not resolved. CDR1 is MGHDK and CDR2 is SYGVNS in the germline V gene. The CDR3 totals 11 residues. The V end was cut by 1 base, the J end by 7 bases, with 5 bases between.

The CDR3 loop is CASSQQGTGGKLFF. The CDR3 bases are TGTGCCAGCAGCCAGCAGGGGACAGGGGGAAAACTGTTTTTT. The V gene is TRBV28, the J gene TRBJ1-4, with 11 nucleotides matching TRBD1. With 6 bases clipped from V and 10 bases from J, the junction kept 7 bases outside the gene matches. The CDR3 spans 14 residues. CDR1 is MDHEN, CDR2 SYDVKM, per germline.

The CDR3 DNA follows: TGTGCCAGCAGTCCCGGGACAGGGGGCACAGATACGCAGTATTTT. The encoded protein is CASSPGTGGTDTQYF. V is TRBV6-4 and J is TRBJ2-3, with 10 bases aligning to TRBD1. The V gene's germline CDR1 is MRHNA and CDR2 SNTAGT. This CDR3 spans 15 amino acids. The junction had 3 bases not matched to a gene; V was cut back by 5 bases and J by 1 base.

V and J are TRBV14 and TRBJ1-1, with TRBD1 as a possible D gene (5 bases). Germline V gene sequence: CDR1 SGHDN, CDR2 FVKESK. The CDR3 is 13 residues long. The V end was cut by 6 bases, the J end by 4 bases, with 12 bases between. The CDR3 protein is CASRLGGSTEAFF. CDR3 coding DNA: TGTGCCAGCAGACTGGGGGGTTCCACTGAAGCTTTCTTT.

This chain joins TRBV4-1 and TRBJ1-1, with TRBD1 identical over 12 bases. Germline CDR1 MGHRA, CDR2 YSYEKL. CDR3 length: 21 amino acids. The V segment lost 4 bases and the J segment 0 bases; nucleotides outside the gene matches: 18. The CDR3: CASSPQAGQGASVGMNTEAFF. As DNA, the CDR3 is TGCGCCAGCAGCCCCCAGGCGGGACAGGGGGCCTCTGTGGGCATGAACACTGAAGCTTTCTTT.

The V and J genes are TRBV28 and TRBJ1-2, with D uncertain. The CDR3 consists of 11 residues. Trimming took off 6 bases at V and 10 bases at J, with 12 bases between the two ends. Germline values: CDR1 MDHEN, CDR2 SYDVKM. CDR3: CASSLAGNYTF. The CDR3 region has the DNA TGTGCCAGCAGCCTAGCGGGGAACTACACCTTC.

This clone was detected only once. The rearrangement links TRBV4-1 to TRBJ1-5; D is unclear. The length of the CDR3 is 16 residues. Per the germline V gene, CDR1 is MGHRA and CDR2 is YSYEKL. Trimming removed 0 bases at V and 5 bases at J, with 14 bases between. CDR3 nucleotides: TGCGCCAGCAGCCAAGATCCTTTCAACAGTCATCAGCCCCAGCATTTT. Its protein product is CASSQDPFNSHQPQHF.

This clone came up a few times. This chain connects TRBV7-2 to TRBJ1-2; 8 bases agree with TRBD1. The ends lost 5 bases at V and 6 bases at J; junction bases unmatched: 8. The CDR3 sequence is 14 residues long. Germline V gene data show CDR1 as SGHTA and CDR2 as FQGNSA. The CDR3 loop is CASSAWTGLDGYTF. The CDR3 DNA reads TGTGCCAGCAGCGCCTGGACAGGGCTGGATGGCTACACCTTC.

The CDR3 region is CASARLDMNTEAFF. The CDR3 DNA reads as TGCGCCAGCGCCAGGCTTGATATGAACACTGAAGCTTTCTTT. The V call is TRBV5-1, the J call TRBJ1-1; D gene uncertain. The CDR3 runs 14 residues. V was pared by 7 bases and J by 0 bases, with 13 bases between. Germline CDR1 is SGHRS and CDR2 is YFSETQ.

The chain carries TRBV5-6 and TRBJ2-1, with D possibly TRBD2 on 6 matching bases. Germline V lookup: CDR1 SGHDT, CDR2 YYEEEE. CDR3 length: 14 amino acids. The V end lost 4 bases, the J end lost 6 bases, and 14 bases lay between the germline ends. The CDR3 region has the DNA TGTGCCAGCAGCCTCTTCCAACTAGCCAATGAGCAGTTCTTC. Its protein is CASSLFQLANEQFF.